The rows below give T cell receptor beta chains drawn from one sample of a study of blood T cell repertoires in COVID-19. The method was immunoSEQ multiplex PCR; TCRdb's version includes in-frame clones alone and lacks a portion of them. The repertoire includes some 50,000 clones, around four fifths of them detected once, and over 2% sits in the top ten. Sequences were obtained from peripheral blood. The receptors originated from a man aged 50-59 years with acute or convalescent COVID-19. CDR3s leave out the opening cysteine and the closing phenylalanine or tryptophan. D genes are given only for firm matches.

CDR3,V,D
ASSLGQTYGYT,TRBV7-9,TRBD1
ASSLTDRFLNTEAF,TRBV5-4,-
AWSVPGGGTEAF,TRBV30,TRBD1
ASSSRQVREKLF,TRBV11-3,-
ASSLAGSGTDTQY,TRBV5-4,TRBD2
ASSIVLGELF,TRBV19,-
ASSGGQTQETQY,TRBV5-1,-
ASSGRDRGTEAF,TRBV3-1/TRBV3-2,TRBD1
ASSPRGSTGELF,TRBV7-7,-
ASAIDRAYNEQF,TRBV6-6,TRBD1
ASSLGVGGARDTQY,TRBV11-2,TRBD2
AWRKDRISGNTIY,TRBV30,TRBD1
ASSQDLAANEQF,TRBV3-1/TRBV3-2,-
ASSEASGTNEKLF,TRBV6-1,-
ASGLVGTDTQY,TRBV6-5,TRBD2
ASSLIALASDTQY,TRBV27,-
ASSQGQGSNQPQH,TRBV3-1/TRBV3-2,TRBD1
ASGRGTGGSEAF,TRBV3-1/TRBV3-2,TRBD1
ASSEVSSGRRYEQY,TRBV2,TRBD2
ASSQGSGEGNQPQH,TRBV4-2,-
ASSPAARGTGANVLT,TRBV7-3,-
ASSLELLSGNYNSPLH,TRBV5-1,-
ASSLSSGVRQPQH,TRBV28,-
ASSEGQVGSGSPLH,TRBV2,-
ASSLDYGGTTGELF,TRBV11-2,TRBD2
ASSLNRGGNTGELF,TRBV11-2,TRBD2
ASSPSGIQETQY,TRBV28,TRBD2
ASSQEAVGSNQPQH,TRBV4-1,-
ASSPTTGRSYEQY,TRBV5-4,TRBD2
ASSRDRNTGELF,TRBV11-2,TRBD1
ASGLSLAGGTYNEQF,TRBV12-5,TRBD2
ASSHWDINYGYT,TRBV6-1,-
ASSTGQINSPLH,TRBV18,TRBD1
ASSYRGQASYEQY,TRBV6-2/TRBV6-3,TRBD1
ASSTLGTGEKY,TRBV9,TRBD1
ASSQEGAHLETQY,TRBV4-2,-
ASSHWTGFDEQF,TRBV6-2/TRBV6-3,TRBD1
ATSGAGGDTQY,TRBV15,TRBD2
ASSFDHEQAAEQF,TRBV11-3,-
ASSVASSGNTIY,TRBV10-1,-
ASSSYGGQPQH,TRBV19,-